This TCR beta chain was profiled in a study of blood T cell repertoires in COVID-19. Study details: Nucleic acid was either cDNA or gDNA, and it came from T cells, B-cell-depleted T cells, or PBMCs.

The assay was immunoSEQ multiplex PCR, and TCRdb's table has in-frame clones only and misses some. Here the sample spans around 130,000 clones, 77% being singletons. Sequenced sample: peripheral blood. The TCR sequence derives from a human donor in a cohort sampled during active COVID-19.

CDR3: CASRDGTDLYEQYF. For the CDR3, the DNA is TGTGCCAGCAGGGACGGGACAGACTTGTACGAGCAGTACTTC. The chain employs TRBV2 and TRBJ2-7; 7 positions match TRBD1. The V gene end was trimmed by 6 bases and the J gene end by 4 bases; junction bases not matched to a gene: 9. CDR1 is SNHLY, CDR2 FYNNEI, per germline. CDR3 length equals 14 residues. Full variable domain (rest looked up from reference TRBV2 and TRBJ2-7): EPEVTQTPSHQVTQMGQEVILRCVPISNHLYFYWYRQILGQKVEFLVSFYNNEISEKSEIFDDQFSVERPDGSNFTLKIRSTKLEDSAMYFCASRDGTDLYEQYFGPGTRLTVT.